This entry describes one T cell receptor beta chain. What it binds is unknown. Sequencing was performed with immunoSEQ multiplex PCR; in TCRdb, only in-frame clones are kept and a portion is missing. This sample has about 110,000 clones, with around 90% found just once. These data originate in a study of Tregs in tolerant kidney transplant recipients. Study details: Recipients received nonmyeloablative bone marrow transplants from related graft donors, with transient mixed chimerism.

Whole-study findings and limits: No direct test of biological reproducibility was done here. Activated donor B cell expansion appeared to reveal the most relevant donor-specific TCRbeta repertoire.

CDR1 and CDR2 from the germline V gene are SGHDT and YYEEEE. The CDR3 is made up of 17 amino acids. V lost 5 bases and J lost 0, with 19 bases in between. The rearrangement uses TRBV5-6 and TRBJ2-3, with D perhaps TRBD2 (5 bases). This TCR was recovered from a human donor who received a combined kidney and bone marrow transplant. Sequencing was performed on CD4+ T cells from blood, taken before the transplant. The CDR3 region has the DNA TGTGCCAGCAGACGAGGGTTTGCCCTGACTAGCACAGATACGCAGTATTTT. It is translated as CASRRGFALTSTDTQYF.